The present TCR beta chain was sequenced within a study of T-cell reconstitution after alpha-beta-depleted transplantation in children. The sample holds a few counts of this clonotype. Its target is unknown. Study-wide points: At the one-year point after transplant, T-cell counts and TCRbeta diversity were found to come mostly from T cells that had been newly produced. At around two months after transplant, the alpha-beta T cells were reportedly derived from several hundred expanded clones that came from non-depleted graft cells.

It was with unique molecular identifiers that the TCRbeta library was prepared. TCRdb independently ran MiXCR on the PCR reads; one entry per CDR3 protein. The table has approximately 89,000 distinct CDR3 sequences, around 15% seen once. V lost 5 bases and J 15 bases, leaving 14 bases between the germline ends. CDR3 length: 11 residues. Material: PBMCs, mostly from graft donor cells, obtained 180 days after TCRalphabeta/CD19-depleted stem cell transplant. The sequence derives from a male patient aged 2-10 years who had a stem cell transplant for acute lymphoblastic leukemia, so the T cells may come from the graft donor. The V gene is TRBV12-3 or TRBV12-4, the J gene TRBJ2-4; either TRBD1 or TRBD2 may supply D (5 bases each). In nucleotides, the CDR3 is TGTGCCAGCAGTCTGGGACGTACCGCGTACTTC. Translating gives CASSLGRTAYF.